A single T cell receptor beta chain is shown here with its context. Its antigen is unidentified. This entry comes from a study of persistence of HIV-infected CD4 T cells. Study-level points and caveats: Proviral oligoclonality tracked with TCR oligoclonality within the same sorted cells. CMV- and Gag-responding cells had lower TCRbeta richness than CD3/CD28-responding cells.

Germline V gene lookup returns CDR1 SGHNT and CDR2 YENEEA. The CDR3 covers 14 residues. V was shortened by 3 bases and J by 4 bases, with 12 bases between the two germline ends. This was the immunoSEQ version 4 assay in survey mode. Using immunoSEQ multiplex PCR, the repertoire was profiled, and TCRdb retains in-frame clones only, with some absent. The table lists tens of thousands of clones, roughly 82% of them singletons. The stimulus was an HIV-1 Gag 15-mer peptide pool, about 1 ug/peptide/mL. CD40L-negative CD69-negative CD45RO-high memory CD4+ T cells were sorted as populations depleted of antigen-responding cells. CD4+ T cell counts exceeded 400 cells/uL; CMV serology was positive. PBMCs were depleted of CD8+ T cells before stimulation.

This receptor was identified in an adult woman with HIV who was CMV-seropositive. The input for sequencing was CD4+ T cells sorted from PBMCs after 18-hour stimulation, taken from a patient who received antiretroviral therapy. The rearrangement uses TRBV11-3 and TRBJ1-1; D unresolved. CDR3 nucleotides: TGTGCCAGCAGCTTGGGCCAGGTCGGCACTGAAGCTTTCTTT. This encodes CASSLGQVGTEAFF.